This TCR beta chain was documented in a study of CD8 T cells in Susac syndrome (dated by TCRdb to between 2019 and 2020). Study-wide context: Repertoire sequencing was used to test whether CD8+ T cell activation and differentiation in Susac syndrome was antigen driven. Clonality of the CD8+ T cell repertoire was compared between roughly eleven healthy donors, approximately 14 Susac syndrome patients and under 19 multiple sclerosis patients. General findings and caveats noted by the study authors: The study acknowledged that relatively few individuals were included in the TCR sequencing and HLA analysis.

From the cysteine through the phenylalanine, the CDR3 covers 14 amino acids. Only the CDR3 DNA stays, 42 bases, in frame from base 1. V trim: 1 base; J trim: 8 bases; unmatched bases: 3. From a lookup of the germline V gene, CDR1 and CDR2 are MGHDK and SYGVNS. As concerns this clonotype: What this receptor recognizes is not known. No much larger clone exists at a distance of one base, and base qualities are not known.

Peripheral blood CD8+ and CD4+ T cells from healthy donors, Susac syndrome patients and multiple sclerosis patients were profiled using high-throughput TCR beta sequencing. Multiple sclerosis controls were treatment-naive patients with stable or active relapsing-remitting disease fulfilling revised McDonald criteria. Bulk CD8+ and CD4+ T cells were purified magnetically by negative isolation, whereas CD8+ TEMRA cells were enriched by FACS. Blood was drawn into EDTA tubes, processed within 24 hours, and PBMCs were isolated by density gradient centrifugation. PBMCs destined for TCR sequencing were cryopreserved in liquid nitrogen and later thawed in a 37 °C water bath. Purity of sorted or isolated CD4+, CD8+ and CD8+ TEMRA cells was at least 90%. RNA was extracted using the RNeasy kit, and roughly 0.5 to 1 microgram was reverse transcribed with random hexamers. TCR beta CDR3 regions were amplified with the immunoSEQ multiplex PCR assay covering 54 Vbeta and 13 Jbeta segments. To correct PCR amplification bias, a synthetic template baseline was used for both primer optimization and computational correction. In the original analysis: Reads were assigned to V, D and J genes according to IMGT and analyzed in immunoSEQ Analyzer, with only productive sequences retained. Clonality was calculated as one minus the Shannon entropy normalized by log2 of the number of productive unique sequences. For each patient and control, public and private clones were evaluated among the 100 most prevalent clones. Susac-specific clones were defined as absent from healthy and MS cohorts, some 1,000 published viral clones and other ImmuneACCESS disease sequences. TCRdb took the public reads, trimmed them with fastp at Q25, ran MiXCR for clone calling and kept in-frame beta chains. All rows with the same CDR3 protein become a single entry with the most common DNA and genes. Here the V and J calls rest on TCRdb's processing, not on the authors' analysis. This sample gives about 400,000 distinct CDR3 sequences in total; more than 80% of them show up just once. Of the sample, approximately 0.11% is held by the ten largest clones.

Sequenced input: CD8+ T cells from PBMCs. In this chain, TRBV25-1 is recombined with TRBJ2-1, and 9 junctional nucleotides match TRBD1. The receptor was derived from a human donor with multiple sclerosis. The bases are TGTGCCAGCAGTGAATGGGGACAGGGCGATGAGCAGTTCTTC. Translation gives CASSEWGQGDEQFF.